This is a list of T cell receptor beta chains from one sample in a study of OX40 agonist ivuxolimab in advanced cancers. Clones were read by immunoSEQ multiplex PCR, and TCRdb kept only the in-frame ones, dropping some. The table includes 15,000 to 20,000 clones, about 87% detected once. The sample here was CD4+ or CD8+ T cells sorted from blood, taken in a trial of the OX40 agonist ivuxolimab. These TCRs come from an adult with an advanced solid tumor such as melanoma, head and neck, liver or kidney cancer. The CDR3 runs from the conserved cysteine through the conserved F or W. Fields, in order: clone size, J gene, V gene, D gene, CDR3 protein, CDR3 DNA. A D gene is named only where the DNA matches it firmly. Size is omitted from some rows. Given values are once, few, many or a class for expanded clones.

. TRBJ1-3 TRBV19 . CATRPLGGNTIYF TGTGCCACCCGACCCCTGGGCGGAAACACCATATATTTT
. TRBJ2-7 TRBV6-5 TRBD2 CASSYGDYYEQYF TGTGCCAGCAGTTACGGGGACTACTACGAGCAGTACTTC
. TRBJ2-7 TRBV4-3 TRBD2 CASSQGPGLAGYEQYF TGCGCCAGCAGCCAAGGCCCGGGACTAGCGGGCTACGAGCAGTACTTC
. TRBJ2-1 TRBV21-1 . CASSKGPGLAGGCPYNEQFF TGTGCCAGCAGCAAAGGCCCTGGACTAGCGGGAGGGTGCCCCTACAATGAGCAGTTCTTC
. TRBJ2-7 TRBV5-1 TRBD2 CASSWTGGLNEQYF TGCGCCAGCAGCTGGACGGGAGGGCTTAACGAGCAGTACTTC
medium-sized TRBJ2-1 TRBV4-3 . CASSQDAYNEQFF TGCGCCAGCAGCCAAGATGCCTACAATGAGCAGTTCTTC
. TRBJ2-7 TRBV11-2 . CASSLDTSDSYEQYF TGTGCCAGCAGCTTAGACACGTCCGACTCCTACGAGCAGTACTTC
. TRBJ1-5 TRBV6-5 . CASSYARGWKPQHF TGTGCCAGCAGTTACGCGCGAGGGTGGAAGCCCCAGCATTTT
. TRBJ2-1 TRBV7-6 . CASSLTPPNNEQFF TGTGCCAGCAGCTTAACCCCCCCCAACAATGAGCAGTTCTTC
. TRBJ2-7 TRBV28 . CASSFRDFVYEQYF TGTGCCAGCAGTTTCCGGGACTTCGTCTACGAGCAGTACTTC
once TRBJ1-1 TRBV6-1 . CASSESREGEHEAFF TGTGCCAGCAGTGAAAGCAGGGAGGGCGAACATGAAGCTTTCTTT
. TRBJ1-3 TRBV28 . CARSRKGQGNTIYF TGTGCCAGGTCCCGGAAAGGGCAGGGAAACACCATATATTTT
. TRBJ2-7 TRBV9 . CASSVGTAYEQYF TGTGCCAGCAGCGTAGGAACAGCCTACGAGCAGTACTTC
. TRBJ2-1 TRBV13 TRBD2 CASSLAASGIEQFF TGTGCCAGCAGCTTAGCTGCTAGCGGGATTGAGCAGTTCTTC
few TRBJ1-5 TRBV19 . CASKPGASRNQPQHF TGTGCCAGTAAGCCGGGGGCCTCCCGTAATCAGCCCCAGCATTTT
. TRBJ2-7 TRBV7-2 . CASSLTWEQYF TGTGCCAGCAGCTTAACCTGGGAGCAGTACTTC
. TRBJ2-7 TRBV4-1 . CASSQDRGYEQYF TGCGCCAGCAGCCAAGATAGGGGCTACGAGCAGTACTTC
. TRBJ2-7 TRBV9 . CASSVEVGDFYEQYF TGTGCCAGCAGCGTAGAGGTGGGAGATTTCTACGAGCAGTACTTC
. TRBJ2-3 TRBV7-2 . CASSLLRTDTQYF TGTGCCAGCAGCTTACTGCGCACAGATACGCAGTATTTT
. TRBJ2-1 TRBV29-1 . CSVETAEAYNEQFF TGCAGCGTTGAAACGGCAGAGGCCTACAATGAGCAGTTCTTC
. TRBJ2-3 TRBV2 . CASAVNTQYF TGTGCCAGCGCAGTGAATACGCAGTATTTT
. TRBJ2-6 TRBV21-1 . CASSKPGSGHIAPGANVLTF TGTGCCAGCAGCAAGCCCGGGTCGGGACATATAGCGCCTGGGGCCAACGTCCTGACTTTC
medium-sized TRBJ1-1 TRBV5-3 . CARSLLDRLNTEAFF TGTGCCAGAAGCTTACTCGACAGATTGAACACTGAAGCTTTCTTT